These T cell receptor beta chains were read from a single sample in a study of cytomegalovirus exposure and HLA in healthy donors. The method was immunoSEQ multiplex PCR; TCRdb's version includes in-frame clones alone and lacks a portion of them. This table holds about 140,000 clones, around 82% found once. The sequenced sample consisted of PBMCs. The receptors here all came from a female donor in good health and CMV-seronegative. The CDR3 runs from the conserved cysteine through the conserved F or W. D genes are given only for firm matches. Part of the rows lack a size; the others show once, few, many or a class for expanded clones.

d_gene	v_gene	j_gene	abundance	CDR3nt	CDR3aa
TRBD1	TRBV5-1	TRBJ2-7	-	TGCGCCAGCAGCTTGAGGGACAGTATCTACGAGCAGTACTTC	CASSLRDSIYEQYF
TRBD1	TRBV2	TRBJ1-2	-	TGTGCCAGCCGGCACGGCACCGGACAGGGAAACTATGGCTACACCTTC	CASRHGTGQGNYGYTF
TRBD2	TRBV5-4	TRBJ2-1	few	TGTGCCAGCAGCGGCACCGCCGGAGCGGGGATTGGGAATGAGCAGTTCTTC	CASSGTAGAGIGNEQFF
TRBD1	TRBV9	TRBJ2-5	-	TGTGCCAGCAGCGTAGCTGGGACAGGGGGCGCAGAGACCCAGTACTTC	CASSVAGTGGAETQYF
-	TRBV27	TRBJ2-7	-	TGTGCCAGCAGTTTTTTGGGCAGATCTTCCTACGAGCAGTACTTC	CASSFLGRSSYEQYF
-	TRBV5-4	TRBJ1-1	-	TGTGCCAGCAGCCCGGGACAGAACACTGAAGCTTTCTTT	CASSPGQNTEAFF
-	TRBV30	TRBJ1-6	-	TGTGCCTGGAGTGAGACGGGGGACAATTCACCCCTCCACTTT	CAWSETGDNSPLHF
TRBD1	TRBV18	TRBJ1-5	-	TGTGCCAGCTCACGGGGACAGGGTGGGCCCCAGCATTTT	CASSRGQGGPQHF
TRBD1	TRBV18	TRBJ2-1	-	TGTGCCAGCTCACCAAGGGGGCCGACCGCGGTGAGAGGCTACAATGAGCAGTTCTTC	CASSPRGPTAVRGYNEQFF
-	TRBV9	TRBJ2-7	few	TGTGCCAGCAGCGTAGATGGCAACTCCTACGAGCAGTACTTC	CASSVDGNSYEQYF
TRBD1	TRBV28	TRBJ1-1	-	TGTGCCAGCAATGGGACAGGGGGCACTGAAGCTTTCTTT	CASNGTGGTEAFF
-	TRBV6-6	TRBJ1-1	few	TGTGCCAGCAGTTACACGGACCCGGGGGTCACTGAAGCTTTCTTT	CASSYTDPGVTEAFF
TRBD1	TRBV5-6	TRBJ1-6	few	TGTGCCAGCAGCTTTGGACAGGGGTATTCACCCCTCCACTTT	CASSFGQGYSPLHF
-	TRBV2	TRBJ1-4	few	TGTGCCAGCAACTCCGGAGGCGAAAAACTGTTTTTT	CASNSGGEKLFF
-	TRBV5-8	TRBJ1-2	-	TGTGCCAGCAGCTTGGATGCCACAGGGTTTTATGGCTACACCTTC	CASSLDATGFYGYTF
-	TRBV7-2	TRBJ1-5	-	TGTGCCAGCAGCCCGGAGGGGATACTCAATCAGCCCCAGCATTTT	CASSPEGILNQPQHF
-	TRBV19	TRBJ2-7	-	TGTGCCAGTAGTTTACCCGGGACTGGACTCTACGAGCAGTACTTC	CASSLPGTGLYEQYF
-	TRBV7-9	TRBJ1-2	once	TGTGCCAGCAGCTTAGTCTCCTATGGCTACACCTTC	CASSLVSYGYTF
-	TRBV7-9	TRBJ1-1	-	TGTGCCAGCGCAGGCCAGACAGCGAACACTGAAGCTTTCTTT	CASAGQTANTEAFF
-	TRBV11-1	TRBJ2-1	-	TGTGCCAGCAGCTTAGGGACAGAGTCCTACAATGAGCAGTTCTTC	CASSLGTESYNEQFF
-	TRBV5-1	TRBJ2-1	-	TGCGCCAGCAGCTTGAGTGGGGGGGGCCACAATGAGCAGTTCTTC	CASSLSGGGHNEQFF
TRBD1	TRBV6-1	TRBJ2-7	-	TGTGCCAGCAGTGAGAGACAGGGTGCCTACGAGCAGTACTTC	CASSERQGAYEQYF
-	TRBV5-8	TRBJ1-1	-	TGTGCCAGCAGCTTGTGGGCACAACGTGAAGCTTTCTTT	CASSLWAQREAFF
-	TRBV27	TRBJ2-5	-	TGTGCCAGCAGTTTATCCACTAGGGCAGAGACCCAGTACTTC	CASSLSTRAETQYF
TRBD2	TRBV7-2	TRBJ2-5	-	TGTGCCAGCAGCCTTAGCGGGGGACAAGAGACCCAGTACTTC	CASSLSGGQETQYF
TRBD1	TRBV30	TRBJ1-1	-	TGTGCCTGGAGATCATTGGGACAGGGTGGGGGCACTGAAGCTTTCTTT	CAWRSLGQGGGTEAFF
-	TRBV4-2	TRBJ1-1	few	TGTGCCAGCAGCCGAGAGCCGTCCGGGGACACTGAAGCTTTCTTT	CASSREPSGDTEAFF
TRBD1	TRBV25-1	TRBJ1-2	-	TGTGCCAGCAGGGGACAGGCCTATGGCTACCCCTTC	CASRGQAYGYPF
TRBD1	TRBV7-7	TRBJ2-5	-	TGTGCTAGCAGCTTGGGGGACAGGGGGAAAGAGACCCAGTACTTC	CASSLGDRGKETQYF
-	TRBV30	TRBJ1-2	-	TGTGCCTGGAGTGCGGAGGGTTATGGCTACCCCTTC	CAWSAEGYGYPF
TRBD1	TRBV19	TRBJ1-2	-	TGTGCCAGTAGTAACGGACAGGCTCTGGTGGGTGGCTACACCTTC	CASSNGQALVGGYTF
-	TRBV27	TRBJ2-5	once	TGTGCCAGCAGTCCAACGACAGGTACACAAGAGACCCAGTACTTC	CASSPTTGTQETQYF
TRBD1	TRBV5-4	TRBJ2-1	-	TGTGCCAGCAGTTCCGACAGGGCCTACAATGAGCAGTTCTTC	CASSSDRAYNEQFF
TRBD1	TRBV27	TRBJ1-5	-	TGTGCCAGCAGTTCCGGGACAGGGAGCAATCAGCCCCAGCATTTT	CASSSGTGSNQPQHF
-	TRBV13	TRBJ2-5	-	TGTGCCAGCAGCGGACGGGGAGAGCAGTACTTC	CASSGRGEQYF
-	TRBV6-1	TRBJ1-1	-	TGTGCCAGCAGTGAACAGGGGTGGGGGACTGAAGCTTTCTTT	CASSEQGWGTEAFF
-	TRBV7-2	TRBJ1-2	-	TGTGCCAGCAGCCCACGTCCGGAGCCCTTCTATGGCTACACCTTC	CASSPRPEPFYGYTF
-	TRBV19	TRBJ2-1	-	TGTGCCAGTAGTATAGTGGACAGTTCCTACAATGAGCAGTTCTTC	CASSIVDSSYNEQFF
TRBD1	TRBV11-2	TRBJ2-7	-	TGTGCCAGCAGCTTAGAAGGCAGGGGGACCTACGAGCAGTACTTC	CASSLEGRGTYEQYF
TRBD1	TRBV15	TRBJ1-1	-	TGTGCCACCAGCAGAACAAGGGACAGGGTGGGTGAAGCTTTCTTT	CATSRTRDRVGEAFF
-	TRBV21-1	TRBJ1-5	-	TGTGCCAGCAGCAAAGCTGGGGGCCTTCACAGCAATCAGCCCCAGCATTTT	CASSKAGGLHSNQPQHF
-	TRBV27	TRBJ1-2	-	TGTGCCAGCAGTCCCGCGGTCCCAACCCGGCTAGGCTACACCTTC	CASSPAVPTRLGYTF
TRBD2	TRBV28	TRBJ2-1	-	TGTGCCAGCAGTTCTACTAGCGTATTCAATGAGCAGTTCTTC	CASSSTSVFNEQFF
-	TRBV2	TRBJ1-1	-	TGTGCCAGCAAACAGTTCACTGAAGCTTTCTTT	CASKQFTEAFF
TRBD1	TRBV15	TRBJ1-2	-	TGTGCCACCAGCAGACCCTCGGGACAGAGCTATGGCTACACCTTC	CATSRPSGQSYGYTF
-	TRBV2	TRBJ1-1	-	TGTGCCAGCAGGGACAGTTTCATGAACACTGAAGCTTTCTTT	CASRDSFMNTEAFF
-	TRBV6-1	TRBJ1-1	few	TGTGCCAGCAGTGAAGCGCGAGTACAGCCTAACACTGAAGCTTTCTTT	CASSEARVQPNTEAFF
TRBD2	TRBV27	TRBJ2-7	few	TGTGCCAGCAGTTCCTACGGAGCGGGGGCCAACTACGAGCAGTACTTC	CASSSYGAGANYEQYF
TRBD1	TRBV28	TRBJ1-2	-	TGTGCCAGCAGGACACAGGGGGCGTTAGGAGGCTACACCTTC	CASRTQGALGGYTF
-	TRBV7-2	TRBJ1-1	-	TGTGCCAGCAGCTTAGCGTCGGGGGTAGCTGAAGCTTTCTTT	CASSLASGVAEAFF
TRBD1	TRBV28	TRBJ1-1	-	TGTGCCAGCAGTGATACCGGGACAGGGCTTACTGAAGCTTTCTTT	CASSDTGTGLTEAFF
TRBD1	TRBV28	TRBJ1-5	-	TGTGCCAGCAGCCGGACAGGGGGCTTTCAGCCCCAGCATTTT	CASSRTGGFQPQHF